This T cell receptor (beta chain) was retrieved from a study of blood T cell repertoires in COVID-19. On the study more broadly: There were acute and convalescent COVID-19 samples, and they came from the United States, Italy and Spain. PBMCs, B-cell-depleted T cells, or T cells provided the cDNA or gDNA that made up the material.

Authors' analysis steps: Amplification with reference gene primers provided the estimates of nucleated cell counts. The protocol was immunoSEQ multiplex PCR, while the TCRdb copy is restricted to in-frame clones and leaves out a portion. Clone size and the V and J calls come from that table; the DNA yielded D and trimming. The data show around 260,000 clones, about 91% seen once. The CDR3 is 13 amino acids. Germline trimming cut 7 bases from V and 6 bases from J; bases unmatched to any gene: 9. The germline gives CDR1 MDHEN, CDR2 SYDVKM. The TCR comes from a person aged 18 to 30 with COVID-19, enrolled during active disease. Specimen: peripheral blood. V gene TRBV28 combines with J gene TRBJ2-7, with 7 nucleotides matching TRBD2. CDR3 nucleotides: TGTGCCAGCATTCCTAATCCGGGGGGCGAGCAGTACTTC. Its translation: CASIPNPGGEQYF.